The subject of this entry is one T cell receptor beta chain. As yet, its antigen is unknown. Because it lacks the conserved phenylalanine or tryptophan at the end, this CDR3 is likely a read error. This CDR3 contains 15 residues. The germline V gene has CDR1 ENHRY and CDR2 SYGVKD. This sample stems from a study of tumor-infiltrating lymphocytes in primary liver carcinoma. Overall study: These were node-negative, non-metastatic T1-T3 tumors of roughly 4 to 10 cm. Study-level findings and limits: With p = 0.039, the top-250-clone fraction in tumors significantly exceeded that in blood.

Starting material of 400 to 600 ng total RNA yielded TCR beta cDNA via a constant-region primer. What produced the TCR beta libraries was three nested multiplex PCR rounds using slightly modified ARM-PCR. A C-beta reverse primer was combined with TRBV1-TRBV30 forward primers in the first two PCR rounds, and each round had approximately 9 cycles. TCRdb processed the multiplex PCR reads anew with MiXCR; each CDR3 protein has one entry. The sample yields 150,000 to 200,000 distinct CDR3 sequences, approximately 80% seen once. Bulk tissue was left unsorted, and RNA and DNA were co-extracted from 20-30 mg of it. Per tumor, sampling covered five separate regions. Over 80% viable tumor cells were present in every tumor sample.

The chain has TRBV10-3 and TRBJ2-4; D is uncertain. The specimen was tumor tissue from primary liver carcinoma. The TCR sequence derives from a man in his forties or fifties with primary liver carcinoma and hepatitis B virus infection. The CDR3 DNA sequence: TGTGCCATCAGTGACTACTGGAAATCCAAAAACAATCAGTACTTG. Translated: CAISDYWKSKNNQYL.